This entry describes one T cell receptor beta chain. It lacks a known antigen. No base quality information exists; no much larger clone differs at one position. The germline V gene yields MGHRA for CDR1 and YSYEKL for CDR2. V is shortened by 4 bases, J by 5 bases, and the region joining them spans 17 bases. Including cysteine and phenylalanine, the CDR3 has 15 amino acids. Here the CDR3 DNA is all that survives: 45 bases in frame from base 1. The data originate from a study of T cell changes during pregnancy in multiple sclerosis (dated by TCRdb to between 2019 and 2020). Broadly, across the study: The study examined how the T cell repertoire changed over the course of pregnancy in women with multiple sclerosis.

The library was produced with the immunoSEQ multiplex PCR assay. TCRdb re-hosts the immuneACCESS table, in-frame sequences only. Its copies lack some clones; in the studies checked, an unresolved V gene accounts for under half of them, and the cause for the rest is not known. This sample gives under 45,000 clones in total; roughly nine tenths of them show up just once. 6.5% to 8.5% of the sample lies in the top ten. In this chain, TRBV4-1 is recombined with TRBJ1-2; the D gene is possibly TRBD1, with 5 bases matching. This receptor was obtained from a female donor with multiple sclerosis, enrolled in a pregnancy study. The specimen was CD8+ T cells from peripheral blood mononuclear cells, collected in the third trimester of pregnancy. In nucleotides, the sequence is TGCGCCAGCAGCCTGAACACGGGGGGGTTGTATGGCTACACCTTC. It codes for CASSLNTGGLYGYTF.